The 17 T cell receptor beta chains below come from one sample, sequenced in a study of OX40 agonist ivuxolimab in advanced cancers. The repertoire was sequenced with immunoSEQ multiplex PCR; TCRdb's copy has only in-frame clones and lacks some. Seen here are some 76,000 clones, 93% observed once, and the top ten hold roughly 6.4%. The input for sequencing was CD4+ or CD8+ T cells sorted from blood, taken in a trial of the OX40 agonist ivuxolimab. The source of these receptors is an adult with an advanced solid tumor such as melanoma, head and neck, liver or kidney cancer.

The CDR3 coding sequence is TGTGCCAGCAGCAGTGACCTCGGTAATGAAAAACTGTTTTTT. Amino acid sequence: CASSSDLGNEKLFF. The chain couples TRBV5-4 to TRBJ1-4; D is unresolved. Germline V CDR1 and CDR2: SGHNT, YYREEE (reference sequence). CDR3 length equals 14 residues. V lost 4 bases, J lost 4 bases, and 11 bases lay in between.

CDR3 sequence: CATSRVPPGGRPGELFF. The CDR3 DNA follows: TGTGCCACCAGCAGAGTCCCACCGGGGGGGCGCCCCGGGGAGCTGTTTTTT. The V and J genes are TRBV15 and TRBJ2-2, with 8 bases lining up with TRBD2. The germline gives CDR1 LNHNV, CDR2 YYDKDF (reference sequence). The CDR3 extends over 17 amino acids. V gave up 1 base and J gave up 6 bases; unmatched junction bases: 10.

This chain joins TRBV2 and TRBJ2-3; TRBD2 is a possible D gene (5 bases). The V gene's germline CDR1 is SNHLY and CDR2 FYNNEI. V shed 7 bases and J shed 4 bases, with 15 bases lying between them. This CDR3 comprises 14 residues. As DNA, the CDR3 is TGTGCCAGCATCCTGACTAACGGGTCAGATACGCAGTATTTT. Translating it yields CASILTNGSDTQYF.

This clone is a singleton in its sample. This rearrangement joins TRBV19 to TRBJ1-2; D not resolved. The germline V and J ends were trimmed by 3 bases and 4 bases, with 12 bases remaining between them. The length of the CDR3 is 14 residues. Germline CDR1 and CDR2: LNHDA and SQIVND (reference sequence). The CDR3 sequence: CASSIEDFGYGYTF. In DNA, the CDR3 is TGTGCCAGTAGTATTGAAGACTTCGGCTATGGCTACACCTTC.

The chain combines TRBV29-1 with TRBJ2-5; TRBD2 aligns across 11 bases. Germline V gene sequence: CDR1 SQVTM, CDR2 ANQGSEA. V lost 2 bases and J lost 0; bases outside the gene matches: 14. CDR3 size: 19 residues. The CDR3 loop is CSVEYWATSGEIHQETQYF. The CDR3 bases are TGCAGCGTTGAATATTGGGCGACTAGCGGGGAAATACACCAAGAGACCCAGTACTTC.

The rearrangement links TRBV27 to TRBJ2-7; 8 bases agree with TRBD2. Germline-derived CDR1 and CDR2 are MNHEY and SMNVEV (reference sequence). J was trimmed by 3 bases and V by 5 bases; bases with no gene match: 0. CDR3 length: 12 amino acids. The CDR3 region has the DNA TGTGCCAGCAGTGGGACTAGCTACGAGCAGTACTTC. It encodes CASSGTSYEQYF.

This clone has a single count. V gene TRBV29-1 combines with J gene TRBJ2-7, with unresolved D. The CDR3 is 11 amino acids. The germline V gene encodes CDR1 SQVTM and CDR2 ANQGSEA. The V end was cut by 4 bases, the J end by 0 bases, with 4 bases between. The CDR3 bases are TGCAGCGTTGTTGACTCCTACGAGCAGTACTTC. This gives the protein CSVVDSYEQYF.

The chain joins TRBV5-1 to TRBJ1-6, with D possibly being TRBD1 (6 bases). Germline assignment: CDR1 SGHRS and CDR2 YFSETQ. The CDR3 covers 12 residues. V shed 5 bases and J shed 11 bases, with 11 bases lying between them. This CDR3 is CASSRGEAPLHF. The CDR3 nucleotides are TGCGCCAGCAGTAGGGGGGAGGCACCCCTCCACTTT.

This chain links TRBV27 with TRBJ1-1, with 8 bases fitting TRBD1. Germline V gene sequence: CDR1 MNHEY, CDR2 SMNVEV (reference sequence). The CDR3 extends over 13 amino acids. J gave up 4 bases and V 5 bases, and 3 bases lay outside the gene matches. CDR3 sequence reads: CASSPGTGTEAFF. CDR3 DNA sequence: TGTGCCAGCAGTCCGGGGACAGGCACTGAAGCTTTCTTT.

This clone was counted between two and nine times. The J gene is TRBJ1-1, the V gene TRBV13; D remains unclear. The CDR3 length is 16 residues. Germline V gives CDR1 PRHDT, CDR2 FYEKMQ (reference sequence). V lost 5 bases, J lost 4 bases, and 20 bases lay in between. CDR3 loop: CASSEQLREGGTEAFF. The DNA for the CDR3 is TGTGCCAGCAGCGAACAACTCCGGGAGGGCGGCACTGAAGCTTTCTTT.

V usage is TRBV29-1 and J usage is TRBJ2-7; 9 bases fit TRBD1. The CDR3 has 13 amino acids. With V trimmed by 6 bases and J by 6 bases, 9 bases remained unmatched. Germline values: CDR1 SQVTM, CDR2 ANQGSEA. CDR3 sequence reads: CSVPGQGLGEQYF. CDR3 coding DNA: TGCAGCGTCCCGGGACAGGGATTAGGCGAGCAGTACTTC.

CDR3 sequence reads: CASSRYGLAGSTDTQYF. The CDR3 DNA is TGTGCCAGCAGCCGCTACGGACTAGCGGGGAGCACAGATACGCAGTATTTT. V usage is TRBV7-6 and J usage is TRBJ2-3; TRBD2 aligns across 12 bases. CDR3 length equals 17 residues. J lost 0 bases, V lost 5 bases, and 6 bases had no gene match. The germline CDR1 and CDR2 sequences are SGHVS and FNYEAQ. Together with reference TRBV7-6 and TRBJ2-3, the CDR3 gives the full variable domain: GAGVSQSPRYKVTKRGQDVALRCDPISGHVSLYWYRQALGQGPEFLTYFNYEAQQDKSGLPNDRFSAERPEGSISTLTIQRTEQRDSAMYRCASSRYGLAGSTDTQYFGPGTRLTVL.

J is TRBJ2-5 and V is TRBV5-5; D may be TRBD1 or TRBD2 (5 bases each). V lost 4 bases to trimming and J lost 5 bases, with 18 bases between them. Germline CDR1 is SGHKS and CDR2 is YYEKEE (reference sequence). The CDR3 totals 15 residues. The CDR3 here is CASSLVWSEGETQYF. The CDR3 DNA reads TGTGCCAGCAGCCTTGTTTGGTCCGAGGGGGAGACCCAGTACTTC. Supplemented by reference TRBV5-5 and TRBJ2-5, the full variable domain reads DAGVTQSPTHLIKTRGQQVTLRCSPISGHKSVSWYQQVLGQGPQFIFQYYEKEERGRGNFPDRFSARQFPNYSSELNVNALLLGDSALYLCASSLVWSEGETQYFGPGTRLLVL.

The V call is TRBV29-1, the J call TRBJ2-1, with TRBD1 matching 9 bases. This CDR3 spans 14 amino acids. The germline CDR1 and CDR2 sequences are SQVTM and ANQGSEA. Losses at the gene ends were 1 base for V and 7 bases for J; bases not matched to a gene: 5. In nucleotides, the CDR3 is TGCAGCGTTGAAGGGGGACAGGGAAGGAATGAGCAGTTCTTC. Translating it yields CSVEGGQGRNEQFF.

The chain joins TRBV27 to TRBJ2-3; D unclear. Trimming left V 4 bases short and J 4 bases short, with 9 bases between. This CDR3 region has 13 residues. CDR1 is MNHEY and CDR2 is SMNVEV in the germline V gene (reference sequence). This chain's CDR3 is CASSSRSADTQYF. The CDR3 DNA reads TGTGCCAGCAGTTCACGGAGCGCAGATACGCAGTATTTT.

Only one count was recorded for this clone. The chain couples TRBV7-8 to TRBJ2-7; D uncertain. V shed 1 base and J shed 7 bases, with 8 bases lying between them. The CDR3 contains 12 residues. CDR1 is SGHVS and CDR2 is FQNEAQ in the germline V gene. The CDR3 spells CASSLGLSEQYF. DNA of the CDR3: TGTGCCAGCAGCTTAGGGCTGAGTGAGCAGTACTTC.

The V call is TRBV4-1, the J call TRBJ1-5; no clear D. Germline CDR1 reads MGHRA; CDR2 reads YSYEKL. CDR3 length: 13 amino acids. Trimming left V 3 bases short and J 0 bases short, with 3 bases between. The CDR3 spells CASSQGSNQPQHF. The CDR3 nucleotides are TGCGCCAGCAGCCAGGGTAGCAATCAGCCCCAGCATTTT.